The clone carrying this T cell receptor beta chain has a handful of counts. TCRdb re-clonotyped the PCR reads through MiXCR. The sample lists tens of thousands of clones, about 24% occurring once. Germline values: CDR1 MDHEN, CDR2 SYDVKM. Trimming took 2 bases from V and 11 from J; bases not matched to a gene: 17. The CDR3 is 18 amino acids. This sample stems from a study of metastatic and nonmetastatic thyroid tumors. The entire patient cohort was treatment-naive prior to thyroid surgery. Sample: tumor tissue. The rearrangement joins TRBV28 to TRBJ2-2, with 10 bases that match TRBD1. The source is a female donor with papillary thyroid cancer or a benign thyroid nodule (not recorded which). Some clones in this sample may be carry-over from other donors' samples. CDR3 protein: CASSLPSETGGSYNELFF. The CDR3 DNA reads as TGTGCCAGCAGTTTACCAAGCGAGACAGGGGGCTCCTACAATGAGCTGTTTTTT. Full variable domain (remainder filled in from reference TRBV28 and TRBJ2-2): DVKVTQSSRYLVKRTGEKVFLECVQDMDHENMFWYRQDPGLGLRLIYFSYDVKMKEKGDIPEGYSVSREKKERFSLILESASTNQTSMYLCASSLPSETGGSYNELFFGEGSRLTVL.